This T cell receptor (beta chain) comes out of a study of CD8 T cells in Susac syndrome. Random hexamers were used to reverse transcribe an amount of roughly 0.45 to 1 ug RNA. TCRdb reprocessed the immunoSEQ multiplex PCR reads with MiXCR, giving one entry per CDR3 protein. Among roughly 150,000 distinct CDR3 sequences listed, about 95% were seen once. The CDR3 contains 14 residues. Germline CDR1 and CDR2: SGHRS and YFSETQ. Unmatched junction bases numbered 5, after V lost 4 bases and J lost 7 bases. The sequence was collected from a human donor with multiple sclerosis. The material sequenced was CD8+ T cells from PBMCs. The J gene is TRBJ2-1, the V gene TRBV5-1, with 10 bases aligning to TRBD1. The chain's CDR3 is CASSPGTGANEQFF. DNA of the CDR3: TGCGCCAGCAGCCCTGGGACAGGGGCAAATGAGCAGTTCTTC. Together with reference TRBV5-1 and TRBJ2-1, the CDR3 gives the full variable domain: KAGVTQTPRYLIKTRGQQVTLSCSPISGHRSVSWYQQTPGQGLQFLFEYFSETQRNKGNFPGRFSGRQFSNSRSEMNVSTLELGDSALYLCASSPGTGANEQFFGPGTRLTVL.